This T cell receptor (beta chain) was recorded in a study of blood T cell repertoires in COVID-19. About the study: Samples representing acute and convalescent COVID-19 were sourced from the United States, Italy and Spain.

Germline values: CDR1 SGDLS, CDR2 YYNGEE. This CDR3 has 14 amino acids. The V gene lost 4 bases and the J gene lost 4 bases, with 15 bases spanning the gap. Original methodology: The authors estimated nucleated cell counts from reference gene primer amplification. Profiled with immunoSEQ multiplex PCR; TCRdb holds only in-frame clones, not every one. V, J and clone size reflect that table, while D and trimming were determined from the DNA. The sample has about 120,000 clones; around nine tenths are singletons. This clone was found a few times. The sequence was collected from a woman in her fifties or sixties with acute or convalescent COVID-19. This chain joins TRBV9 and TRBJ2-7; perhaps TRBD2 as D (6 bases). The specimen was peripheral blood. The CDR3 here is CASSRTGAGYEQYF. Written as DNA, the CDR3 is TGTGCCAGCAGCCGAACCGGCGCGGGGTACGAGCAGTACTTC.